This T cell receptor (beta chain) was observed in a study of OX40 agonist ivuxolimab in advanced cancers. Study context: Partial responses occurred in three patients (one hepatocellular carcinoma, two cutaneous melanoma).

The V and J ends lost 0 bases and 5 bases, in that order; junction bases with no gene match: 11. The CDR3 consists of 19 residues. Germline CDR1 SGHRS, CDR2 YFSETQ. Generated by immunoSEQ multiplex PCR, the TCRdb table keeps only in-frame clones and is missing some. This sample has around 100,000 clones, with 90% found just once. Autoimmune disease history or systemic immunosuppression was exclusionary. The TCR originated in an adult with an advanced solid tumor such as melanoma, head and neck, liver or kidney cancer. The rearrangement joins TRBV5-1 to TRBJ2-3; 14 nucleotides match TRBD2. The sequenced sample was CD4+ or CD8+ T cells sorted from blood, obtained in a trial of the OX40 agonist ivuxolimab. In DNA, the CDR3 is TGCGCCAGCAGCTTGGGACTAGCGGGGGGGCCGACGGTCAGAGATACGCAGTATTTT. Its translation is CASSLGLAGGPTVRDTQYF.